The source of this T cell receptor (beta chain) is a study of human T cells and chemical hapten exposure. On the study more broadly: Patients, chiefly female, had alopecia areata, totalis or universalis. Findings and limits, study-wide: With regard to DPC sensitization, TCRs above 1 in 1000 frequency did not change.

V lost 6 bases and J 15 bases, leaving 19 bases between the germline ends. The CDR3 is 12 residues long. In germline, CDR1 is LNHDA, CDR2 SQIVND (reference sequence). TCRdb reprocessed the RACE reads with MiXCR, giving one entry per CDR3 protein. Of under 200,000 distinct CDR3 sequences listed, around 30% are singletons. This clonotype was counted a few times. Its antigen is unidentified. The time point was: pre-sensitization, week 0. The treatment is: therapeutic diphenylcyclopropenone sensitization with weekly scalp DPC. The specimen was whole blood, collected in connection with sensitization to the hapten diphenylcyclopropenone (DPC). The source of this sequence is a woman aged 30 to 39 with alopecia areata. Some clones in this sample may be carry-over from other donors' samples. This chain connects TRBV19 to TRBJ2-3, with D tentatively TRBD1 or TRBD2 (6 bases each). CDR3 sequence (DNA): TGTGCCAGTAGAAGTTCATCGGGGGCCCCCTATTTT. Protein: CASRSSSGAPYF.